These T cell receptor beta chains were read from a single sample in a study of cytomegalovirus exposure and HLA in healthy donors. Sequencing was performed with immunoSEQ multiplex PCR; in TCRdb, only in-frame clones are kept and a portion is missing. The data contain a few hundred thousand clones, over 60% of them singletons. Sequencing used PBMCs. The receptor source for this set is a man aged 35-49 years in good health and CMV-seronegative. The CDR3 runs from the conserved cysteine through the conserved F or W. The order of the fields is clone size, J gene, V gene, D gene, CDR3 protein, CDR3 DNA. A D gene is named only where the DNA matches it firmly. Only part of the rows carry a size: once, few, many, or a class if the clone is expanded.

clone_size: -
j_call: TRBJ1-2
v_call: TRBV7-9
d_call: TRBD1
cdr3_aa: CASSPGQGGNYGYTF
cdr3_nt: TGTGCCAGCAGTCCCGGACAGGGGGGGAACTATGGCTACACCTTC

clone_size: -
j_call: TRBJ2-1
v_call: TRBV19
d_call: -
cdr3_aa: CASMLGAGERPNEQFF
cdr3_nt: TGTGCCAGTATGTTGGGGGCGGGAGAACGACCAAATGAGCAGTTCTTC

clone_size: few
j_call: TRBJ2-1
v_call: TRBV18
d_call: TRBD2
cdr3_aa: CASSPLAGVYNEQFF
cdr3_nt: TGTGCCAGCTCACCCCTAGCGGGGGTTTACAATGAGCAGTTCTTC

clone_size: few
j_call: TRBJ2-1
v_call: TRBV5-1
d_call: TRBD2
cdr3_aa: CASSLSGRAYNEQFF
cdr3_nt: TGCGCCAGCAGCTTGTCGGGGAGGGCTTACAATGAGCAGTTCTTC

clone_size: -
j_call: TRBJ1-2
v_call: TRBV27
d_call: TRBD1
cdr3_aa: CASPGTANYGYTF
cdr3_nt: TGTGCCAGCCCTGGGACAGCTAACTATGGCTACACCTTC

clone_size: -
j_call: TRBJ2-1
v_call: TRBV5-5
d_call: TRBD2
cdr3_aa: CASSPGGNNEQFF
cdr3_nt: TGTGCCAGCAGCCCCGGGGGGAACAATGAGCAGTTCTTC

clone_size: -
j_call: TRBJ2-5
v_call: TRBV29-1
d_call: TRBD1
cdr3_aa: CSVLTGGGETQYF
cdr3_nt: TGCAGCGTCCTGACAGGGGGCGGAGAGACCCAGTACTTC

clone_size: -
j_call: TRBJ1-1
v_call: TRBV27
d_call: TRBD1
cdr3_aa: CASSYRTGGRNTEAFF
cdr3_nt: TGTGCCAGCAGTTATCGGACAGGGGGAAGAAACACTGAAGCTTTCTTT

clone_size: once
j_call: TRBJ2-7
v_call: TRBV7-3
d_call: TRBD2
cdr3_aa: CASSLEGAGASYEQYF
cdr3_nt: TGTGCCAGCAGCTTAGAGGGAGCGGGAGCCTCCTACGAGCAGTACTTC

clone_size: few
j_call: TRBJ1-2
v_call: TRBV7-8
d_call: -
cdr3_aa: CASSIFGLYGYTF
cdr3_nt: TGTGCCAGCAGCATCTTTGGACTCTATGGCTACACCTTC

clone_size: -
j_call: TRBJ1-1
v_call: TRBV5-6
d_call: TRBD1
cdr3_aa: CASSPGTGVHTEAFF
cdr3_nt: TGTGCCAGCAGCCCCGGGACAGGGGTTCACACTGAAGCTTTCTTT

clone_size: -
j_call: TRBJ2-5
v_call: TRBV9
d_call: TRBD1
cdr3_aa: CASSLWGGQGAETQYF
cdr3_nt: TGTGCCAGCAGTCTTTGGGGGGGACAGGGGGCAGAGACCCAGTACTTC

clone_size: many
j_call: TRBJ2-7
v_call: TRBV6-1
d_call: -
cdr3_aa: CASTPSAEPNEQYF
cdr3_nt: TGTGCCAGCACTCCTAGTGCAGAGCCTAACGAGCAGTACTTC

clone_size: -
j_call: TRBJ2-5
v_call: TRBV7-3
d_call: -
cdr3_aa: CASSGRGRETQYF
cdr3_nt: TGTGCCAGCAGTGGCAGGGGAAGGGAGACCCAGTACTTC

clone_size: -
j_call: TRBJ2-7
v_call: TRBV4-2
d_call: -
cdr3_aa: CASSQSTSRYLSYEQYF
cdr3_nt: TGTGCCAGCAGCCAATCTACTAGCCGTTACCTCTCCTACGAGCAGTACTTC

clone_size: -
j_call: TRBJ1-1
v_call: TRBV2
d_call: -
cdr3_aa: CASSEAPSDTEAFF
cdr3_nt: TGTGCCAGCAGTGAAGCTCCCTCCGACACTGAAGCTTTCTTT